This T cell receptor (beta chain) was documented in a study of vaccination effects on CD4 cells after COVID-19. The overall study: After the second dose, samples were taken at median day 72.

For this clone: Its matching antigen is unknown.

This table comes from immunoSEQ multiplex PCR, and its TCRdb copy is limited to in-frame clones, with some not included. This sample has some 30,000 clones; 75% to 90% occur once, and the top ten carry roughly 5%. In the ViraFEST assay, antigen-specific CD4+ clonotypes were identified by expansion after peptide-pool stimulation. After roughly eleven days in culture, the CD4+ T cells were isolated. Participants received two doses of either the BNT162b2 or mRNA-1273 vaccine. Cultures of fewer than 2.5 million PBMC per well contained about 10 IU/ml IL-2 plus 10 ug/ml peptides. Sample: CD4+ T cells from PBMCs cultured with SARS-CoV-2 spike peptides, taken after COVID-19 vaccination. The source of this sequence is a human donor who received a COVID-19 vaccine. Some clones in this sample may be carry-over from other donors' samples.

CDR3 DNA sequence: TGTGCCAGTAGTACAGGGTTCGGCGAGACCCAGTACTTC. It codes for CASSTGFGETQYF. The chain uses TRBV19 and TRBJ2-5; D is perhaps TRBD1 (5 bases). Trimming shortened V by 4 bases and J by 5 bases, and 11 bases separated the two germline ends. Germline CDR1 and CDR2: LNHDA and SQIVND (reference sequence). The CDR3 has 13 residues.